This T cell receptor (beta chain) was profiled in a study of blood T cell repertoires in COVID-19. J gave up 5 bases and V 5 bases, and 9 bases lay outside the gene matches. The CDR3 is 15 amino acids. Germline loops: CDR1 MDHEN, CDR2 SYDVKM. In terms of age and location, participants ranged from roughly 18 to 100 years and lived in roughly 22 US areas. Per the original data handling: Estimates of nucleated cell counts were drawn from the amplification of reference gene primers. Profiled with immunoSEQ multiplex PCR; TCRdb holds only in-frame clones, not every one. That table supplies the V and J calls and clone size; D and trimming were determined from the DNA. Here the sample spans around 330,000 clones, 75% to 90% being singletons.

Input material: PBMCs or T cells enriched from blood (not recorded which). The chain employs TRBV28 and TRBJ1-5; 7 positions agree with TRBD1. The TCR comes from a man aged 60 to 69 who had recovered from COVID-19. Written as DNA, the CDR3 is TGTGCCAGCAGTCTAGGAGGGACAGCACATCAGCCCCAGCATTTT. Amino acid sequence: CASSLGGTAHQPQHF.